What follows are 4 T cell receptor beta chains derived from one specimen sequenced in a study of T cells in Graves' hyperthyroidism and ophthalmopathy. From RNA transcripts, TCR beta CDR3 regions were amplified. HTBI primers were the set used in a first-round RT-PCR of the TCR CDR3. In TCRdb, the multiplex PCR reads were re-called with MiXCR into one record per CDR3 protein. The profile shows under 750,000 distinct CDR3 sequences, 15% to 20% of them singletons. The sample taken for sequencing was blood. These TCRs come from a woman aged 45-65 years with Graves' hyperthyroidism that later progressed to Graves' ophthalmopathy.

At least ten counts were recorded for this clonotype. CDR3 nucleotide sequence: TGCGCCAGCAGCTTGGAATGGAAGAACACTGAAGCTTTCTTT. It codes for CASSLEWKNTEAFF. The chain employs TRBV5-1 and TRBJ1-1, with D uncertain. V was cut by 0 bases and J by 1 base, with 7 bases left in between. The CDR3 sequence is 14 residues long. Germline CDR1 is SGHRS and CDR2 is YFSETQ.

The rearrangement links TRBV6-6 to TRBJ2-2; possible D gene TRBD1, 6 bases. The CDR3 spans 17 residues. Per the germline V gene, CDR1 is MNHNY and CDR2 is SVGAGI (reference sequence). The germline V and J ends were trimmed by 1 base and 3 bases, with 15 bases remaining between them. CDR3 sequence: CASSYLYRATDTGELFF. The CDR3, as DNA: TGTGCCAGCAGTTACTTGTACAGGGCGACGGACACCGGGGAGCTGTTTTTT.

This clonotype came up many times. The chain has TRBV2 and TRBJ2-1; D not certain. Looked up from germline, CDR1 is SNHLY and CDR2 is FYNNEI. The V gene lost 8 bases and the J gene lost 4 bases, with 12 bases spanning the gap. CDR3 length equals 13 residues. The CDR3 protein is CASESQSYNEQFF. The CDR3 DNA sequence: TGTGCCAGCGAGAGCCAGAGTTACAATGAGCAGTTCTTC.

The V gene is TRBV18, the J gene TRBJ1-1; no firm D call. CDR3 length: 15 amino acids. Trimming cost V 2 bases and J 4 bases, with 14 bases left between them. In germline, CDR1 is KGHSH, CDR2 LQKENI. The CDR3 reads CASSPAPVGVTEAFF. The CDR3 bases are TGTGCCAGCTCACCAGCTCCCGTGGGAGTCACTGAAGCTTTCTTT.